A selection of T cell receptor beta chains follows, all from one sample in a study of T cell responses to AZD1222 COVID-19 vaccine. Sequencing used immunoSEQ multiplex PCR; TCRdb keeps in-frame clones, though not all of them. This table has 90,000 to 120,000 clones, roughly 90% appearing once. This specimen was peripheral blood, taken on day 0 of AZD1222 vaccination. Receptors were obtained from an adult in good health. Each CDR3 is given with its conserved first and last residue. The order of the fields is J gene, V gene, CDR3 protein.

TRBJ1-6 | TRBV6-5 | CASSYSRTAISPLHF
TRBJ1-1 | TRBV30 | CAWRLGGLRTEAFF
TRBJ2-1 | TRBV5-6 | CASSLIYEQFF
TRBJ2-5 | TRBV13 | CASSSQAGAPQETQYF
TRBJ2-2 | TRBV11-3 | CASSLRSGAGELFF
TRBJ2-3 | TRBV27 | CASSVAGGTSTDTQYF
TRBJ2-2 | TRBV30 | CAWRNQGDTGELFF
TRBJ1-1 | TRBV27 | CASSLIPGPTEAFF
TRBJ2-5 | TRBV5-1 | CASGHQGGETQYF
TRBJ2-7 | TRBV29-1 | CSVGLAGTRQQYF
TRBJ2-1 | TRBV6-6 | CASSYTGDYNEQFF
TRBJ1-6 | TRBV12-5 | CASGSGSGNNSPLHF
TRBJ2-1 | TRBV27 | CASSSAGSYEQFF
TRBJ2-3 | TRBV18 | CASSPPQRGGTDTQYF
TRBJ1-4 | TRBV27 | CASSPWTGSNEKLFF
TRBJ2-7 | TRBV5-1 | CASSVTGPYYEQYF
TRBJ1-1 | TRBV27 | CASSPTGTDEAFF
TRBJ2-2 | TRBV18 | CASSPARTGGLQRGNTGELFF
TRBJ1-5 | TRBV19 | CASSIGIGVGQPQHF
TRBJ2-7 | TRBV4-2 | CASSQEEPSSYEQYF
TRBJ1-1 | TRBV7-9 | CASSPPGTSNTEAFF
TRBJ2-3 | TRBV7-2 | CASSLSFTDTQYF
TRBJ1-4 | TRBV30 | CAWSPSDRGTNEKLFF
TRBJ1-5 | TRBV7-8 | CASSLAIRNSNQPQHF
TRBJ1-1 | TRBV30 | CAWSTSNTEAFF